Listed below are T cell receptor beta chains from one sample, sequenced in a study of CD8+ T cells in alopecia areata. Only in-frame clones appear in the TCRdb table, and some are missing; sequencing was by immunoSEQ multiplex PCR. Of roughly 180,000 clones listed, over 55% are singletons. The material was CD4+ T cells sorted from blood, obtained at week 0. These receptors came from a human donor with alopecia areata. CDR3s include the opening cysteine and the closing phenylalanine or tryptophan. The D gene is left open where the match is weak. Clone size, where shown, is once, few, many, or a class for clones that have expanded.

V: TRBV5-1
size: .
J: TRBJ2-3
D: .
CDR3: CASSLVPDTQYF
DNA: TGCGCCAGCAGCTTGGTCCCAGATACGCAGTATTTT

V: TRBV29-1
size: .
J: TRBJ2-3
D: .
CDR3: CSVGQGTDTQYF
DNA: TGCAGCGTTGGCCAGGGCACAGATACGCAGTATTTT

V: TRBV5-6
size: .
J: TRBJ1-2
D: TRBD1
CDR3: CASSATGTGRYGYTF
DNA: TGTGCCAGCAGCGCAACCGGGACAGGGCGGTATGGCTACACCTTC

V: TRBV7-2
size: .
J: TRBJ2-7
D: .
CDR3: CASSFLTDSYEQYF
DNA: TGTGCCAGCAGCTTTCTAACGGACTCCTACGAGCAGTACTTC

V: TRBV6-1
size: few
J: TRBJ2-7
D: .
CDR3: CASRMGIGAYF
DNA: TGTGCCAGCAGGATGGGGATCGGGGCGTACTTC

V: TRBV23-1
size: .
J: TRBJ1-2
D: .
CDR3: CASSQPFGQGYGYTF
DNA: TGCGCCAGCAGTCAGCCCTTCGGGCAGGGCTATGGCTACACCTTC

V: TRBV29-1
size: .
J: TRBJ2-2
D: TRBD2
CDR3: CSGGEGPRTGELFF
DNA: TGCAGCGGCGGGGAGGGCCCCAGGACCGGGGAGCTGTTTTTT

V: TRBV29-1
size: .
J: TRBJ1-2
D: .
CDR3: CSVEDGRNYGYTF
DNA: TGCAGCGTTGAGGACGGAAGAAACTATGGCTACACCTTC

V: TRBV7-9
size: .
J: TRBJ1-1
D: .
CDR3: CASSFAVRAEAFF
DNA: TGTGCCAGCAGCTTTGCGGTACGGGCTGAAGCTTTCTTT

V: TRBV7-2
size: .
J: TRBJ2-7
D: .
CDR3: CASSPEGGVLTYEQYF
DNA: TGTGCCAGCAGCCCAGAGGGCGGGGTCCTAACCTACGAGCAGTACTTC

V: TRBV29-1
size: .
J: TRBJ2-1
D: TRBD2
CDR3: CSASVAGGPYNEQFF
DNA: TGCAGCGCTTCGGTAGCGGGGGGGCCCTACAATGAGCAGTTCTTC

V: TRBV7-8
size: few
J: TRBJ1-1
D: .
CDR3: CASSLARDNTEAFF
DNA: TGTGCCAGCAGCTTAGCACGTGATAACACTGAAGCTTTCTTT

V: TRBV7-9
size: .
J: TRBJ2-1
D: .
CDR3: CASSLVGAANEQFF
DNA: TGTGCCAGCAGCTTAGTCGGAGCGGCCAATGAGCAGTTCTTC

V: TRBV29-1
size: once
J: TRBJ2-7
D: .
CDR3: CSVREGIHEQYF
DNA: TGCAGCGTTCGTGAGGGGATCCACGAGCAGTACTTC

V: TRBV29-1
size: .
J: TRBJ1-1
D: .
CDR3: CSIVEGTANRGEAFF
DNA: TGCAGCATTGTCGAAGGGACGGCAAATAGGGGAGAAGCTTTCTTT

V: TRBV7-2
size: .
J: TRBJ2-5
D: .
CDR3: CASSLSGFGETQYF
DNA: TGTGCCAGCAGCTTATCGGGTTTCGGGGAGACCCAGTACTTC

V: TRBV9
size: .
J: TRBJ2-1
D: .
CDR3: CASSVEVAFYNEQFF
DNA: TGTGCCAGCAGCGTAGAGGTAGCCTTTTACAATGAGCAGTTCTTC